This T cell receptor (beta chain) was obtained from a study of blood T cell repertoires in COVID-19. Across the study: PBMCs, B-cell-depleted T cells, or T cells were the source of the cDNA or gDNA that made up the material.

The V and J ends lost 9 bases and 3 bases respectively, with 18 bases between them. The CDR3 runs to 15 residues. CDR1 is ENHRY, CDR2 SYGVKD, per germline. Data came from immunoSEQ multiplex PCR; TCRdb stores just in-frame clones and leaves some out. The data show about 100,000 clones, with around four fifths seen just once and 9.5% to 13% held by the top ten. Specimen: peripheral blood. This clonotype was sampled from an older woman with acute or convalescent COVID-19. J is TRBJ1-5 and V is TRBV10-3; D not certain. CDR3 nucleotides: TGTGCCATTAGGATGGGAGTCGAGAACAATCAGCCCCAGCATTTT. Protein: CAIRMGVENNQPQHF.